The 20 T cell receptor beta chains reported below all come from one sample, sequenced in a study of CD8 T cells in Susac syndrome (dated by TCRdb to about 2019). The method was the immunoSEQ multiplex PCR assay. RNA was extracted using the RNeasy kit, and about 0.45 to 1 microgram was reverse transcribed with random hexamers. Using fastp trimming at Q25 and MiXCR clonotype assembly, TCRdb reanalyzed the public sequencing data and kept in-frame beta chains. Records with the same CDR3 protein are collapsed into one entry carrying the most frequent genes and DNA. The sample table lists 180,000 or so distinct CDR3 sequences, over 85% of them with a count of one. The ten largest clones represent 0.1% of the sample. The sequenced material came from CD4+ T cells from PBMCs. The source of these receptors is a human donor in good health.

The rearrangement links TRBV13 to TRBJ2-7; unclear D gene. The germline V gene encodes CDR1 PRHDT and CDR2 FYEKMQ (reference sequence). CDR3 length: 14 amino acids. V was cut by 0 bases and J by 3 bases, with 9 bases left in between. CDR3 DNA: TGTGCCAGCAGCTTAGGTGGCGGTTTCTACGAGCAGTACTTC. Protein product: CASSLGGGFYEQYF.

V gene TRBV29-1 combines with J gene TRBJ2-3, with 13 bases that match TRBD2. CDR1 is SQVTM, CDR2 ANQGSEA, per germline. V shed 3 bases and J 3 bases; nucleotides not matched to a gene: 0. The CDR3 has 14 residues. CDR3 nucleotide sequence: TGCAGCGTTGAGGGACTAGCGGGAACAGATACGCAGTATTTT. Protein: CSVEGLAGTDTQYF.

The genes are TRBV2 and TRBJ2-4, with D tentatively TRBD2 (6 bases). Germline V gene sequence: CDR1 SNHLY, CDR2 FYNNEI. Between the trimmed V and J ends, which lost 1 base and 5 bases, there was a span of 9 bases. The length of the CDR3 is 14 residues. The CDR3 DNA is TGTGCCAGCAGTGAAGAGGTAGCGGAAAACATTCAGTACTTC. This translates into CASSEEVAENIQYF.

In nucleotides, the CDR3 is TGCAGTGCTAAAGACGAGGACCTCAGGGGTACAGATACGCAGTATTTT. Translated, it gives CSAKDEDLRGTDTQYF. J is TRBJ2-3 and V is TRBV20-1; possible D gene TRBD1, 6 bases. V lost 4 bases and J lost 3, with 20 bases in between. The V gene's germline CDR1 is DFQATT and CDR2 SNEGSKA (reference sequence). The CDR3 has 16 residues.

V usage is TRBV28 and J usage is TRBJ2-7; D tentatively fits TRBD1 or TRBD2 (5 bases each). The germline V and J ends were trimmed by 6 bases and 8 bases, with 14 bases remaining between them. The CDR3 length is 12 residues. Looked up from germline, CDR1 is MDHEN and CDR2 is SYDVKM. The CDR3 loop reads CASSPGRHKQYF. CDR3 DNA sequence: TGTGCCAGCAGCCCGGGACGCCACAAGCAGTACTTC.

V gene TRBV19 combines with J gene TRBJ1-4; weak D call: TRBD1 (6 bases). This CDR3 has 15 residues. Trimming removed 5 bases from V and 0 bases from J, with 10 bases in between. CDR1 is LNHDA and CDR2 is SQIVND in the germline V gene (reference sequence). The CDR3 loop reads CASSPTGATNEKLFF. The CDR3 DNA sequence: TGTGCCAGTAGTCCGACAGGTGCAACTAATGAAAAACTGTTTTTT. The variable domain in full, with the rest retrieved from reference TRBV19 and TRBJ1-4, is DGGITQSPKYLFRKEGQNVTLSCEQNLNHDAMYWYRQDPGQGLRLIYYSQIVNDFQKGDIAEGYSVSREKKESFPLTVTSAQKNPTAFYLCASSPTGATNEKLFFGSGTQLSVL.

V and J are TRBV7-9 and TRBJ2-1; 14 nucleotides line up with TRBD2. Germline V gene data show CDR1 as SEHNR and CDR2 as FQNEAQ (reference sequence). This CDR3 is 15 amino acids long. V shed 3 bases and J 8 bases; nucleotides not matched to a gene: 3. The CDR3 DNA reads TGTGCCAGCAGCTTGGGACTAGCGGGAGATCATGAGCAGTTCTTC. It is translated as CASSLGLAGDHEQFF.

The chain has TRBV25-1 and TRBJ2-5, with TRBD2 matching 11 bases. CDR3 length: 14 residues. CDR1 is MGHDK and CDR2 is SYGVNS in the germline V gene. Trimming at V came to 2 bases and at J to 7 bases, leaving 3 bases not matched to a gene. CDR3 bases: TGTGCCAGCAGTGAACCGGGACTAGCGGTGACCCAGTACTTC. Its protein product is CASSEPGLAVTQYF.

This clonotype was seen just once. The rearrangement joins TRBV2 to TRBJ2-7, with a tentative D call TRBD2 (5 bases). The germline gives CDR1 SNHLY, CDR2 FYNNEI. The CDR3 sequence is 14 residues long. Trimming removed 2 bases at V and 3 bases at J, with 11 bases between. The CDR3 region has the DNA TGTGCCAGCAGTGAAAGGGAGTCCCTCTACGAGCAGTACTTC. Residues: CASSERESLYEQYF.

This rearrangement joins TRBV5-4 to TRBJ2-1, with 10 bases identical to TRBD1. Germline loops: CDR1 SGHNT, CDR2 YYREEE (reference sequence). J lost 2 bases, V lost 4 bases, and 3 bases had no gene match. The CDR3 totals 15 residues. DNA of the CDR3: TGTGCCAGCAGCCAGGACAGGGGGACCTACAATGAGCAGTTCTTC. It codes for CASSQDRGTYNEQFF.

The V gene is TRBV20-1, the J gene TRBJ2-7, with 9 bases fitting TRBD2. V shed 1 base and J 3 bases; nucleotides not matched to a gene: 13. The CDR3 contains 17 residues. In germline, CDR1 is DFQATT, CDR2 SNEGSKA (reference sequence). CDR3 in amino acids: CSARGGSGRGLFYEQYF. The CDR3 nucleotides read TGCAGTGCTAGAGGGGGTAGCGGGAGAGGGCTATTCTACGAGCAGTACTTC.

The chain joins TRBV11-1 to TRBJ1-5, with D tentatively TRBD1 (6 bases). The CDR3 length is 13 residues. Germline CDR1 reads SGHAT; CDR2 reads FQDESV (reference sequence). The V end lost 5 bases, the J end lost 5 bases, and 10 bases lay between the germline ends. The CDR3 nucleotides read TGTGCCAGCAGCCACAGGGATGATCAGCCCCAGCATTTT. It is translated as CASSHRDDQPQHF.

This clonotype was observed once. The chain combines TRBV24-1 with TRBJ2-2; 7 bases are a match to TRBD1. CDR1 and CDR2 (germline): KGHDR, SFDVKD. With 2 bases clipped from V and 2 bases from J, the junction kept 4 bases outside the gene matches. The CDR3 has 16 residues. The CDR3 reads CATSDSWTGNTGELFF. DNA of the CDR3: TGTGCCACCAGTGATTCATGGACAGGAAACACCGGGGAGCTGTTTTTT.

V and J are TRBV28 and TRBJ2-5; tentatively, D is TRBD2 (5 bases). Looked up from germline, CDR1 is MDHEN and CDR2 is SYDVKM. The CDR3 extends over 15 amino acids. Trimming cost V 6 bases and J 7 bases, with 21 bases left between them. The CDR3 here is CASSRSLVREWTQYF. The DNA of the CDR3 is TGTGCCAGCAGCCGTTCTCTAGTGAGGGAGTGGACCCAGTACTTC.

The chain employs TRBV20-1 and TRBJ2-1, with 8 bases matching TRBD2. Germline lookup yields CDR1 DFQATT and CDR2 SNEGSKA (reference sequence). CDR3 length: 14 residues. V was clipped by 6 bases and J by 6 bases; unmatched bases: 10. The CDR3 DNA reads as TGCAGTGCCCAAACCGGGACTAGAGGCAATGAGCAGTTCTTC. Residues: CSAQTGTRGNEQFF.

V is TRBV19 and J is TRBJ2-3; D is ambiguous. V shed 8 bases and J shed 1 base, with 13 bases lying between them. The germline CDR1 and CDR2 sequences are LNHDA and SQIVND (reference sequence). The CDR3 spans 14 residues. The CDR3: CASLATHGTDTQYF. The CDR3 DNA reads TGTGCCAGTTTGGCGACCCACGGCACAGATACGCAGTATTTT. The full variable domain, its missing parts supplied by reference TRBV19 and TRBJ2-3, is DGGITQSPKYLFRKEGQNVTLSCEQNLNHDAMYWYRQDPGQGLRLIYYSQIVNDFQKGDIAEGYSVSREKKESFPLTVTSAQKNPTAFYLCASLATHGTDTQYFGPGTRLTVL.

V and J are TRBV29-1 and TRBJ2-1, with D hard to call. V was clipped by 4 bases and J by 8 bases, with 12 bases between them. The CDR3 consists of 12 residues. Germline CDR1 reads SQVTM; CDR2 reads ANQGSEA. The CDR3 reads CSVVPDYDEQFF. The CDR3 DNA follows: TGCAGCGTTGTACCAGATTACGATGAGCAGTTCTTC.

The chain links TRBV7-9 to TRBJ1-2; D call uncertain. Trimming stripped 2 bases from V and 8 bases from J, with 6 bases between. CDR1 and CDR2 (germline): SEHNR, FQNEAQ (reference sequence). The CDR3 runs 11 residues. In DNA form, the CDR3 reads TGTGCCAGCAGCTTAACTTCGGGCTACACCTTC. Translation: CASSLTSGYTF.

This chain connects TRBV3-1 to TRBJ2-3; D ambiguous. V lost 1 base and J 7 bases, leaving 6 bases between the germline ends. The CDR3 runs to 12 residues. The germline gives CDR1 LGHDT, CDR2 YNNKEL (reference sequence). The CDR3 spells CASSQVRNTQYF. DNA of the CDR3: TGTGCCAGCAGCCAAGTGAGGAATACGCAGTATTTT.

This clonotype has only one observation. The chain carries TRBV28 and TRBJ2-1; 9 positions agree with TRBD1. The CDR3 loop spans 11 amino acids. Germline trimming cut 5 bases from V and 14 bases from J; bases unmatched to any gene: 4. The germline gives CDR1 MDHEN, CDR2 SYDVKM. CDR3 sequence reads: CASSQGQGEFF. The DNA for the CDR3 is TGTGCCAGCAGTCAGGGACAGGGCGAGTTCTTC. Variable domain in full (rest from reference TRBV28 and TRBJ2-1): DVKVTQSSRYLVKRTGEKVFLECVQDMDHENMFWYRQDPGLGLRLIYFSYDVKMKEKGDIPEGYSVSREKKERFSLILESASTNQTSMYLCASSQGQGEFFGPGTRLTVL.